This T cell receptor beta chain is drawn from a study of T cell changes during pregnancy in multiple sclerosis (dated by TCRdb to the late 2010s). Regarding the complete study: The study looked at changes in the T cell repertoire across pregnancy in women with multiple sclerosis.

For this clone: Its target antigen remains unknown. Base qualities are not provided; no much larger clone lies one nucleotide away.

Trimming takes 5 bases from V and 9 bases from J, and the germline ends sit 15 bases apart. From a lookup of the germline V gene (reference sequence), CDR1 and CDR2 are SEHNR and FQNEAQ. The CDR3 has 13 amino acids, counting the end cysteine and phenylalanine. Only the CDR3 DNA is retained, 39 bases long and in frame from the first base. The library was produced with the immunoSEQ multiplex PCR assay. TCRdb obtained this table from immuneACCESS and retained in-frame rearrangements with V and J assigned. These tables miss some clones; where compared with another copy, unresolved V genes account for less than half of the shortfall, and the remainder is unexplained. The sample table records fewer than 70,000 clones; around nine tenths of these occur just once. The top ten constitute roughly 1.4% of the sample.

Sequencing was performed on peripheral blood, taken in the second trimester of pregnancy. The clonotype originates from a female donor with multiple sclerosis, enrolled in a pregnancy study. This chain joins TRBV7-9 to TRBJ2-3; TRBD1 might be the D gene, on 6 matching bases. CDR3 region: CASSVQGSETQYF. The DNA is TGTGCCAGCAGCGTACAGGGTAGCGAAACGCAGTATTTT. Here the CDR3 is joined to the reference TRBV7-9 and TRBJ2-3 genes, and the full variable domain is: DTGVSQNPRHKITKRGQNVTFRCDPISEHNRLYWYRQTLGQGPEFLTYFQNEAQLEKSRLLSDRFSAERPKGSFSTLEIQRTEQGDSAMYLCASSVQGSETQYFGPGTRLTVL.